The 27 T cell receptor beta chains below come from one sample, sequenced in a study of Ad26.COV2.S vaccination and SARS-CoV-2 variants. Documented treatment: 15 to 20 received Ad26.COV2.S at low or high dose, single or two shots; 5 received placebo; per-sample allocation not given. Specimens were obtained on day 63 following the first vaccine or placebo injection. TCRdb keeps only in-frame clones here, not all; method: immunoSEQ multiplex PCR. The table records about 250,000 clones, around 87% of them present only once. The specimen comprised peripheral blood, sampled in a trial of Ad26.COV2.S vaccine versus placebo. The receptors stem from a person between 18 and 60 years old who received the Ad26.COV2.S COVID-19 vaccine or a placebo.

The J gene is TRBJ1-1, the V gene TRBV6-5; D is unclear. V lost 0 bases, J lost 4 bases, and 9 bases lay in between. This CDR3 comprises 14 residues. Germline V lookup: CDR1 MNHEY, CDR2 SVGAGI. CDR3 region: CASSYSGHSTEAFF. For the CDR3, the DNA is TGTGCCAGCAGTTACTCAGGGCATAGCACTGAAGCTTTCTTT.

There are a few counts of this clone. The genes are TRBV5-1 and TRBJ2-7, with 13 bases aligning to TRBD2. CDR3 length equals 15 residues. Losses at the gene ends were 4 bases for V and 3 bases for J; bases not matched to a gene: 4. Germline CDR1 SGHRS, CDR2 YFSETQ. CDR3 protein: CASSTGLAGFYEQYF. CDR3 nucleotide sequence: TGCGCCAGCAGCACGGGACTAGCGGGATTCTACGAGCAGTACTTC.

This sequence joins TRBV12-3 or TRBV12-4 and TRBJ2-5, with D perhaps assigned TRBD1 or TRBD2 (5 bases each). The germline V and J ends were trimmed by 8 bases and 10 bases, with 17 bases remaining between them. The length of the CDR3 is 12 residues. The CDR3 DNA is TGTGCCAGCCACGGGGACCTTGGAGACCAGTACTTC. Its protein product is CASHGDLGDQYF.

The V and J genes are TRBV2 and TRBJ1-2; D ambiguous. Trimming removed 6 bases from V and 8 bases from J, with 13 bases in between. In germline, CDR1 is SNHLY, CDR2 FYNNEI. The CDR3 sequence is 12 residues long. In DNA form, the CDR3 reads TGTGCCAGCAGATACACTGGGATGGGCTACACCTTC. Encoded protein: CASRYTGMGYTF.

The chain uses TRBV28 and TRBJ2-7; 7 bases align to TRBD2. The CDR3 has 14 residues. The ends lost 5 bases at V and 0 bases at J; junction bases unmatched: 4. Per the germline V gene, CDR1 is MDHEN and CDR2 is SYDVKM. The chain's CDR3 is CASSPWTSSYEQYF. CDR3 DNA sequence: TGTGCCAGCAGTCCCTGGACTAGCTCCTACGAGCAGTACTTC.

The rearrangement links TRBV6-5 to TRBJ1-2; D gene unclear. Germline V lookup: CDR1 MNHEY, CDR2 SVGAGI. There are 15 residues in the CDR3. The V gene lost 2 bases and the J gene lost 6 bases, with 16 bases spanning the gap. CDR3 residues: CASSYRVEGPNGYTF. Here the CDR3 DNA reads TGTGCCAGCAGTTACCGGGTGGAAGGCCCTAATGGCTACACCTTC.

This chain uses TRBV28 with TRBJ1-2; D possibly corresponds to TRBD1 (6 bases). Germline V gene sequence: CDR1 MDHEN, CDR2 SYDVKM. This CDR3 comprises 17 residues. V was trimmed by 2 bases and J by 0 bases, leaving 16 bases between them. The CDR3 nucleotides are TGTGCCAGCAGTTTACCCTACAGGGTTGGGGCTAACTATGGCTACACCTTC. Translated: CASSLPYRVGANYGYTF.

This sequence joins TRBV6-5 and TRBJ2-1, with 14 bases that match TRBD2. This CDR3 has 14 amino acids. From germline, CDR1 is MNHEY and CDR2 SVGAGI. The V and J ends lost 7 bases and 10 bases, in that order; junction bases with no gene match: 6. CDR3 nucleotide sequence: TGTGCCAGCAAGGGACTAGCGGGAGTGCACGAGCAGTTCTTC. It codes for CASKGLAGVHEQFF.

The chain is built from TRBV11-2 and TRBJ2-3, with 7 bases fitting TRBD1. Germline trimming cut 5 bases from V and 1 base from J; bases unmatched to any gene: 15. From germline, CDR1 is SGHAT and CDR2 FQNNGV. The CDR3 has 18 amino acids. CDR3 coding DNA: TGTGCCAGCAGCCGCCCCCGCGGACAGGCCAAGGGCACAGATACGCAGTATTTT. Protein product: CASSRPRGQAKGTDTQYF.

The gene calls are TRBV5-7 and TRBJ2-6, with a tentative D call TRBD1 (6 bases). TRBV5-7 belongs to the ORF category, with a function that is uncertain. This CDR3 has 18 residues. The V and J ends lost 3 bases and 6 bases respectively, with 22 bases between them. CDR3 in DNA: TGTGCCAGCAGCTCCTACAGGGTCCATACTCTGATGGCCAACGTCCTGACTTTC. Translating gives CASSSYRVHTLMANVLTF.

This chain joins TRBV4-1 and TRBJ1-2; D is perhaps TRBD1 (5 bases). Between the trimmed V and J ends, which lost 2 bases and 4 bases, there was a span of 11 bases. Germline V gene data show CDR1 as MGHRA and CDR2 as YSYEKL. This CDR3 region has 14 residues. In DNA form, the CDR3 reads TGCGCCAGCAGCCAAAGGGGATTGCGCTATGGCTACACCTTC. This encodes CASSQRGLRYGYTF.

This chain's CDR3 is CASSSFESGSYEQYF. The CDR3 nucleotides are TGTGCCAGCAGCTCCTTCGAATCGGGTTCCTACGAGCAGTACTTC. This chain connects TRBV5-8 to TRBJ2-7; D gene uncertain. This CDR3 has 15 residues. Trimming left V 3 bases short and J 1 base short, with 14 bases between. Looked up from germline, CDR1 is SGHTS and CDR2 is YDEGEE.

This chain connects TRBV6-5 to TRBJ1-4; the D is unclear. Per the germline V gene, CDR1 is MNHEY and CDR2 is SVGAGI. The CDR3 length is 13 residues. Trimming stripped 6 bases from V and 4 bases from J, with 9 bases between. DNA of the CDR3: TGTGCCAGCAGCCGCGGAATTAATGAAAAACTGTTTTTT. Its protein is CASSRGINEKLFF.

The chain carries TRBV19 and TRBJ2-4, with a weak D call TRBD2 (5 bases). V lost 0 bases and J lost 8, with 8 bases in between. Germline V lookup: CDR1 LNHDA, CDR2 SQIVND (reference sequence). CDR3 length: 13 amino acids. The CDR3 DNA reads TGTGCCAGTAGTATAGAGAACGGGGACATTCAGTACTTC. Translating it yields CASSIENGDIQYF.

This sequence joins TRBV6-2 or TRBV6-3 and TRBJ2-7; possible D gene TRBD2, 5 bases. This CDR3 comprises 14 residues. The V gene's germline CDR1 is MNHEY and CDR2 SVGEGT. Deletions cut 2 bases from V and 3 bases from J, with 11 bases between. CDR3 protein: CASSYGPGVYEQYF. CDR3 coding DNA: TGTGCCAGCAGTTACGGCCCCGGGGTCTACGAGCAGTACTTC.

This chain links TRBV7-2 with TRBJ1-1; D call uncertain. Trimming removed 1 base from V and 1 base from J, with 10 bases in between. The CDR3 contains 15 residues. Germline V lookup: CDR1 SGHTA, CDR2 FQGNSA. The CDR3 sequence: CASSLDHGQNTEAFF. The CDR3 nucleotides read TGTGCCAGCAGCTTAGATCATGGGCAGAACACTGAAGCTTTCTTT.

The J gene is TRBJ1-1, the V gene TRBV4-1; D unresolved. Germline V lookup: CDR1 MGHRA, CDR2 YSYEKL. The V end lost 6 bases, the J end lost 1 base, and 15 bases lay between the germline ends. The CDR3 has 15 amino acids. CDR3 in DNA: TGCGCCAGCAGTCCAACACGGCCAGCGAACACTGAAGCTTTCTTT. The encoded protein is CASSPTRPANTEAFF.

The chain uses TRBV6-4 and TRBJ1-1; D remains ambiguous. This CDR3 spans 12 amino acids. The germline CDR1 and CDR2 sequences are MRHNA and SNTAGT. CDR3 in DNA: TGTGCTTTCTGGGGTCTTTACACTGAAGCTTTCTTT. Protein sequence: CAFWGLYTEAFF.

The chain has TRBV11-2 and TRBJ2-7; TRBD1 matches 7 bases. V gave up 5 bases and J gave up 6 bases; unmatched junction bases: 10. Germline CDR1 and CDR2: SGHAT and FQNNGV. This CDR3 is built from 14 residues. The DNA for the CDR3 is TGTGCCAGCAGCCAGGGACAGCCCCCGGCCGAGCAGTACTTC. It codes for CASSQGQPPAEQYF.

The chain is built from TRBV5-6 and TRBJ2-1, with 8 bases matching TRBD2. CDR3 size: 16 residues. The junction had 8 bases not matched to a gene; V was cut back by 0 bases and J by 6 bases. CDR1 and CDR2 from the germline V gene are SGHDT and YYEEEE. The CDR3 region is CASSLGSVLAGNEQFF. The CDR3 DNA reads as TGTGCCAGCAGCTTGGGATCTGTGCTAGCGGGCAATGAGCAGTTCTTC. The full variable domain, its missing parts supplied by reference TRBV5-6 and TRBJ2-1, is DAGVTQSPTHLIKTRGQQVTLRCSPKSGHDTVSWYQQALGQGPQFIFQYYEEEERQRGNFPDRFSGHQFPNYSSELNVNALLLGDSALYLCASSLGSVLAGNEQFFGPGTRLTVL.

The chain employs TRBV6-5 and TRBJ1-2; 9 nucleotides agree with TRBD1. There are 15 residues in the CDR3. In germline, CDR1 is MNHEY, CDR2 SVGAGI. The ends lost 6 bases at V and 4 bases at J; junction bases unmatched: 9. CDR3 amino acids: CASRTGTGFVYGYTF. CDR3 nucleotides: TGTGCCAGCAGGACCGGGACAGGGTTCGTCTATGGCTACACCTTC.

In DNA form, the CDR3 reads TGCAGCGTTAGACCGGGACTGAACACTGAAGCTTTCTTT. It yields the protein CSVRPGLNTEAFF. The chain joins TRBV29-1 to TRBJ1-1; a possible D gene is TRBD1 (5 bases). The CDR3 sequence is 13 residues long. Germline values: CDR1 SQVTM, CDR2 ANQGSEA. V was trimmed by 5 bases and J by 0 bases, leaving 10 bases between them.

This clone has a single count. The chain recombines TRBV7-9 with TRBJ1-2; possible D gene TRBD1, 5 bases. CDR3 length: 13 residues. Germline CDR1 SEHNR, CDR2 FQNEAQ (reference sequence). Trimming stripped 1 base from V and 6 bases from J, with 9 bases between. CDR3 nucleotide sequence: TGTGCCAGCAGCTTAGATGCGGGGGATGGCTACACCTTC. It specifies CASSLDAGDGYTF.

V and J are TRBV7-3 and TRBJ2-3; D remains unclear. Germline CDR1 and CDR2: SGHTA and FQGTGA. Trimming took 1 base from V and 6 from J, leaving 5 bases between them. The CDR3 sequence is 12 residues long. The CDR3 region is CASSLNQDTQYF. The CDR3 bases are TGTGCCAGCAGCTTAAACCAGGATACGCAGTATTTT.

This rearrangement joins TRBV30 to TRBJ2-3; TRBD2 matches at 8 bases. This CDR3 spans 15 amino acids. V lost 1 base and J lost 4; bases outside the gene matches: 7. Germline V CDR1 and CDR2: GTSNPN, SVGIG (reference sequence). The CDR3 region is CAWSAGLAGSDTQYF. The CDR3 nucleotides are TGTGCCTGGAGTGCGGGGCTAGCGGGTTCAGATACGCAGTATTTT.

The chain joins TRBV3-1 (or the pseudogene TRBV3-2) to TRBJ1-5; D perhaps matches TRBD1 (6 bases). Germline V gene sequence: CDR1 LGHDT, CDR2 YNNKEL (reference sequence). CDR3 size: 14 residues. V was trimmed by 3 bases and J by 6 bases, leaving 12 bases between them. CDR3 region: CASSHAGGGQPQHF. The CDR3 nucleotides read TGTGCCAGCAGCCATGCCGGGGGCGGTCAGCCCCAGCATTTT.

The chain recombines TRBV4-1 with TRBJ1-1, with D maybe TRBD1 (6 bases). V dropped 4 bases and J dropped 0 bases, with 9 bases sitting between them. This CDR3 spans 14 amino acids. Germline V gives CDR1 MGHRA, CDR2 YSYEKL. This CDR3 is CASSPRGLNTEAFF. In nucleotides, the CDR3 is TGCGCCAGCAGCCCCAGGGGTTTGAACACTGAAGCTTTCTTT.